The 32 T cell receptor beta chains below all came from one sample that was sequenced in a study of metastatic and nonmetastatic thyroid tumors (dated by TCRdb to between 2020 and 2021). Libraries were built with PCR. Sequenced on an Illumina HiSeq 4000. In-frame beta chains were kept once TCRdb had trimmed the public reads at Q25 with fastp and called clones with MiXCR. Here the sample has tens of thousands of clones; around a fifth occur a single time. The top ten clonotypes cover about 12% of the sample. Before undergoing thyroid surgery, none of the patients had been given any kind of treatment. Sequencing was performed on tumor tissue. The receptors were gathered from a female donor with papillary thyroid cancer or a benign thyroid nodule (not recorded which). Some clones in this sample may be carry-over from other donors' samples.

This clone has ten or more counts. Other DNA sequences of this sample code for an identical CDR3. The chain couples TRBV2 to TRBJ2-3, with D maybe TRBD1 (5 bases). The CDR3 is 15 residues long. Per germline, CDR1 SNHLY and CDR2 FYNNEI. The V gene lost 2 bases and the J gene lost 8 bases, with 17 bases spanning the gap. The CDR3 reads CASSERQGGLGTQYF. The CDR3 DNA reads as TGTGCCAGCAGTGAACGGCAGGGTGGCTTAGGTACGCAGTATTTT.

The table lists this clone with many counts. Within the sample, other DNA sequences also encode this same CDR3. The rearrangement uses TRBV6-1 and TRBJ1-1, with 7 positions matching TRBD1. Trimming took 6 bases from V and 1 from J; bases not matched to a gene: 2. This CDR3 has 13 residues. Germline loops: CDR1 MNHNS, CDR2 SASEGT. The CDR3 DNA sequence: TGTGCCAGCAGCGGACAGGAGAACACTGAAGCTTTCTTT. Translating gives CASSGQENTEAFF.

The chain combines TRBV20-1 with TRBJ2-3; D gene unclear. Deletions cut 0 bases from V and 2 bases from J, with 3 bases between. There are 12 residues in the CDR3. CDR1 and CDR2 from the germline V gene are DFQATT and SNEGSKA (reference sequence). CDR3: CSARDNTDTQYF. CDR3 coding DNA: TGCAGTGCTAGAGATAACACAGATACGCAGTATTTT.

The table lists this clone with a few counts. The same CDR3 is also encoded by other DNA sequences in this sample. V and J are TRBV2 and TRBJ1-1; 7 positions agree with TRBD1. The CDR3 runs 12 residues. V lost 7 bases to trimming and J lost 11 bases; unmatched junction nucleotides: 10. Germline V gene sequence: CDR1 SNHLY, CDR2 FYNNEI. CDR3 residues: CASIEGAIGAFF. The CDR3 bases are TGTGCCAGCATTGAGGGGGCGATTGGGGCTTTCTTT.

By share, this clone counts as medium-sized (0.01 to 0.1%). The chain joins TRBV4-2 to TRBJ2-7; D is uncertain. Germline CDR1 LGHNA, CDR2 YNFKEQ. The V gene lost 0 bases and the J gene lost 6 bases, with 12 bases spanning the gap. The length of the CDR3 is 14 residues. In DNA form, the CDR3 reads TGTGCCAGCAGCCAAGATCGCAGGCTTTCCGAGCAGTACTTC. Protein: CASSQDRRLSEQYF.

This clone has a count of ten or more. V and J are TRBV12-3 or TRBV12-4 and TRBJ2-1, with 9 bases lining up with TRBD2. This CDR3 has 16 residues. With 6 bases clipped from V and 0 bases from J, the junction kept 6 bases outside the gene matches. CDR3 loop: CASRTAGGSSYNEQFF. As DNA, the CDR3 is TGTGCCAGCAGAACGGCGGGAGGGAGCTCCTACAATGAGCAGTTCTTC.

The chain is built from TRBV4-2 and TRBJ2-3; 7 bases align to TRBD2. The CDR3 contains 15 residues. Per germline, CDR1 LGHNA and CDR2 YNFKEQ. V lost 3 bases, J lost 4 bases, and 7 bases stayed unmatched. Here the CDR3 DNA reads TGTGCCAGCAGCCAGGAGGGAGGGACGGCAGATACGCAGTATTTT. As protein: CASSQEGGTADTQYF.

This clone has only a few counts. The chain recombines TRBV28 with TRBJ1-5; no clear D gene. Trimming took off 6 bases at V and 5 bases at J, with 17 bases between the two ends. The CDR3 runs 15 residues. Germline-derived CDR1 and CDR2 are MDHEN and SYDVKM. The DNA of the CDR3 is TGTGCCAGCAGACTTGCCCTGGATGGTTATCAGCCCCAGCATTTT. Protein: CASRLALDGYQPQHF. Complete variable domain (other parts from reference TRBV28 and TRBJ1-5): DVKVTQSSRYLVKRTGEKVFLECVQDMDHENMFWYRQDPGLGLRLIYFSYDVKMKEKGDIPEGYSVSREKKERFSLILESASTNQTSMYLCASRLALDGYQPQHFGDGTRLSIL.

The chain employs TRBV7-2 and TRBJ2-5; D not resolved. This CDR3 has 14 amino acids. Germline loops: CDR1 SGHTA, CDR2 FQGNSA. V dropped 2 bases and J dropped 5 bases, with 12 bases sitting between them. CDR3 loop: CASSLLGSRETQYF. The CDR3 DNA reads as TGTGCCAGCAGCTTATTAGGAAGTCGGGAGACCCAGTACTTC.

V is TRBV20-1 and J is TRBJ1-2; weak D call: TRBD1 (5 bases). The CDR3 has 12 amino acids. Germline V lookup: CDR1 DFQATT, CDR2 SNEGSKA (reference sequence). V lost 6 bases to trimming and J lost 4 bases, with 12 bases between them. CDR3 amino acids: CSALRGGYGYTF. CDR3 sequence (DNA): TGCAGTGCCTTACGTGGGGGCTATGGCTACACCTTC.

The rearrangement uses TRBV6-6 and TRBJ2-3, with D possibly TRBD2 on 5 matching bases. This CDR3 is 15 amino acids long. The V gene's germline CDR1 is MNHNY and CDR2 SVGAGI (reference sequence). Trimming took 2 bases from V and 0 from J, leaving 9 bases between them. CDR3 sequence: CASSYDYLSTDTQYF. CDR3 sequence (DNA): TGTGCCAGCAGTTACGACTACCTTAGCACAGATACGCAGTATTTT.

This clone qualifies as medium-sized. V gene TRBV6-1 combines with J gene TRBJ1-3; the match to TRBD1 covers 7 bases. The length of the CDR3 is 15 residues. CDR1 MNHNS and CDR2 SASEGT come from the germline V gene. V shed 6 bases and J 3 bases; nucleotides not matched to a gene: 8. The CDR3 DNA reads as TGTGCCAGCAGGGGGACAGTTTGGTTTGGAAACACCATATATTTT. Translated: CASRGTVWFGNTIYF.

V is TRBV20-1 and J is TRBJ2-7, with 10 bases aligning to TRBD2. J lost 3 bases, V lost 0 bases, and 5 bases had no gene match. This CDR3 has 15 amino acids. Per germline, CDR1 DFQATT and CDR2 SNEGSKA (reference sequence). The CDR3 is CSARDGLAEVYEQYF. CDR3 nucleotide sequence: TGCAGTGCTAGAGATGGACTAGCGGAAGTCTACGAGCAGTACTTC.

In nucleotides, the CDR3 is TGCGCCAGCAGCTTGGCAGGACAGGGGGGTGCAGATACGCAGTATTTT. It codes for CASSLAGQGGADTQYF. The V call is TRBV5-1, the J call TRBJ2-3; 10 bases are shared with TRBD1. Germline V gives CDR1 SGHRS, CDR2 YFSETQ. This CDR3 contains 16 residues. V lost 0 bases to trimming and J lost 4 bases; unmatched junction nucleotides: 5.

In this sample, this clone turned up a few times. The V and J genes are TRBV6-1 and TRBJ2-2, with D possibly being TRBD1 (6 bases). Germline lookup yields CDR1 MNHNS and CDR2 SASEGT. V was clipped by 6 bases and J by 0 bases, with 17 bases between them. The CDR3 sequence is 17 residues long. Written as DNA, the CDR3 is TGTGCCAGCAGCCAAGGGCAGGGGATCGCGAACACCGGGGAGCTGTTTTTT. Protein: CASSQGQGIANTGELFF.

This chain uses TRBV7-2 with TRBJ2-7; D is perhaps TRBD2 (5 bases). This CDR3 comprises 13 residues. In germline, CDR1 is SGHTA, CDR2 FQGNSA. With 1 base removed from V and 7 bases from J, the gap between germline ends came to 11 bases. This CDR3 reads CASSLGTSAEQYF. Here the CDR3 DNA reads TGTGCCAGCAGCTTAGGGACTTCTGCTGAGCAGTACTTC. Complete variable domain (other parts from reference TRBV7-2 and TRBJ2-7): GAGVSQSPSNKVTEKGKDVELRCDPISGHTALYWYRQSLGQGLEFLIYFQGNSAPDKSGLPSDRFSAERTGGSVSTLTIQRTQQEDSAVYLCASSLGTSAEQYFGPGTRLTVT.

To note about this clone: The CDR3 does not end in the conserved phenylalanine or tryptophan, so this is likely a read error. The chain joins TRBV20-1 to TRBJ1-5, with D maybe TRBD1 (6 bases). CDR1 is DFQATT, CDR2 SNEGSKA, per germline (reference sequence). The CDR3 has 13 residues. Trimming took 3 bases from V and 6 from J, leaving 12 bases between them. Here the CDR3 DNA reads TGCAGTGCTAGTCAGGGGACGAGTCAGCCCCAGCATCTT. It specifies CSASQGTSQPQHL.

This clone appeared many times. The V call is TRBV7-8, the J call TRBJ1-4, with TRBD1 identical over 8 bases. The length of the CDR3 is 19 residues. Germline-derived CDR1 and CDR2 are SGHVS and FQNEAQ. V dropped 3 bases and J dropped 0; count of bases not matched to a gene: 12. The chain's CDR3 is CASSLAFRDRMSTNEKLFF. The CDR3 DNA reads TGTGCCAGCAGCTTGGCCTTCCGGGACAGGATGTCAACTAATGAAAAACTGTTTTTT.

This clone was observed at least ten times. The chain joins TRBV2 to TRBJ2-1, with 14 bases identical to TRBD2. CDR1 and CDR2 (germline): SNHLY, FYNNEI. V dropped 3 bases and J dropped 6; count of bases not matched to a gene: 4. The CDR3 runs to 16 residues. CDR3 coding DNA: TGTGCCAGCAGTGAGACTAGCGGGAGGGCCGTCAATGAGCAGTTCTTC. Residues: CASSETSGRAVNEQFF.

This clone is medium-sized. The chain links TRBV11-3 to TRBJ2-7, with a weak D call TRBD1 (5 bases). This CDR3 is 14 amino acids long. Germline V gives CDR1 SGHNT, CDR2 YENEEA. Trimming shortened V by 3 bases and J by 1 base, and 10 bases separated the two germline ends. The CDR3 is CASSFAHRSYEQYF. Here the CDR3 DNA reads TGTGCCAGCAGCTTTGCCCACAGGTCCTACGAGCAGTACTTC.

Comment on this clone: An end of the junction does not agree with germline; a read error may underlie this. Other DNA sequences in the sample encode the same CDR3. The rearrangement joins TRBV5-1 to TRBJ2-3, with 9 bases aligning to TRBD2. Germline CDR1 and CDR2: SGHRS and YFSETQ. This CDR3 has 16 amino acids. The CDR3 sequence is CASSRERGTSTDTQYF. The CDR3 region has the DNA TGCGCCAGCAGCCGGGAGCGGGGGACTAGCACAGATACTCAGTATTTT. The full variable domain, in which reference TRBV5-1 and TRBJ2-3 provide the parts outside the CDR3, is KAGVTQTPRYLIKTRGQQVTLSCSPISGHRSVSWYQQTPGQGLQFLFEYFSETQRNKGNFPGRFSGRQFSNSRSEMNVSTLELGDSALYLCASSRERGTSTDTQYFGPGTRLTVL.

This clone was observed many times. The rearrangement uses TRBV19 and TRBJ2-7; 7 bases align to TRBD2. V dropped 4 bases and J dropped 6; count of bases not matched to a gene: 12. In germline, CDR1 is LNHDA, CDR2 SQIVND (reference sequence). There are 15 residues in the CDR3. The CDR3 region has the DNA TGTGCCAGTAGTAATCCGGAGTCTATAGCGGGCGAGCAGTACTTC. As protein: CASSNPESIAGEQYF.

The rearrangement links TRBV11-2 to TRBJ2-1; TRBD1 might be the D (5 bases). The CDR3 runs to 15 residues. The V end was cut by 6 bases, the J end by 6 bases, with 18 bases between. Germline V CDR1 and CDR2: SGHAT, FQNNGV. The CDR3 spells CASSPGPGNVNEQFF. The CDR3, as DNA: TGTGCCAGCAGTCCTGGACCAGGGAACGTCAATGAGCAGTTCTTC.

This clone was observed many times. CDR3 in DNA: TGTGCCAGCAGCCCGGAGGGCCGCAGCGAGCAGTACTTC. It yields the protein CASSPEGRSEQYF. V usage is TRBV5-4 and J usage is TRBJ2-7; TRBD2 might be the D (6 bases). The germline V gene has CDR1 SGHNT and CDR2 YYREEE (reference sequence). The CDR3 runs to 13 residues. Trimming removed 4 bases from V and 6 bases from J, with 14 bases in between.

Notes on this clone: At one end the junction does not follow the germline gene, possibly because of a read error. V usage is TRBV12-3 or TRBV12-4 and J usage is TRBJ2-5; D call uncertain. This CDR3 is built from 12 residues. The CDR3 protein is CDSSFSEETEYF. Here the CDR3 DNA reads TGTGACAGCAGTTTCTCGGAAGAGACCGAGTACTTC.

J is TRBJ2-7 and V is TRBV15; D gene ambiguous. Looked up from germline, CDR1 is LNHNV and CDR2 is YYDKDF (reference sequence). The CDR3 contains 14 residues. V was pared by 0 bases and J by 2 bases, with 8 bases between. Here the CDR3 DNA reads TGTGCCACCAGCAGAGATCTAGTGGCCTACGAGCAGTACTTC. Its translation: CATSRDLVAYEQYF. Filled out from reference TRBV15 and TRBJ2-7, the complete variable domain reads DAMVIQNPRYQVTQFGKPVTLSCSQTLNHNVMYWYQQKSSQAPKLLFHYYDKDFNNEADTPDNFQSRRPNTSFCFLDIRSPGLGDTAMYLCATSRDLVAYEQYFGPGTRLTVT.

V usage is TRBV27 and J usage is TRBJ2-1; 8 bases map to TRBD2. The CDR3 consists of 15 residues. V was pared by 6 bases and J by 7 bases, with 11 bases of the junction left unmatched. CDR1 is MNHEY, CDR2 SMNVEV, per germline (reference sequence). CDR3: CASRARERGGNEQFF. In nucleotides, the CDR3 is TGTGCCAGCAGGGCAAGGGAGCGCGGGGGGAATGAGCAGTTCTTC.

This clone is termed medium-sized. The V call is TRBV6-2 or TRBV6-3, the J call TRBJ2-1, with a weak D call TRBD2 (6 bases). The CDR3 is made up of 14 amino acids. Germline V gene sequence: CDR1 MNHEY, CDR2 SVGEGT. Trimming pared 8 bases from V and 7 bases from J, leaving 18 bases between. The CDR3 protein is CASGWSHGGNEQFF. The CDR3 DNA sequence: TGTGCCAGCGGATGGTCGCACGGAGGGAATGAGCAGTTCTTC.

This clone showed up just a few times. V usage is TRBV19 and J usage is TRBJ2-7; 7 bases agree with TRBD1. Germline-derived CDR1 and CDR2 are LNHDA and SQIVND (reference sequence). CDR3 length: 14 amino acids. Trimming at V came to 6 bases and at J to 2 bases, leaving 7 bases not matched to a gene. The CDR3 region has the DNA TGTGCCAGTAGCGACCGGGACAGAGCCTACGAGCAGTACTTC. Residues: CASSDRDRAYEQYF.

Relative to its sample, this clone is medium-sized. V gene TRBV6-5 combines with J gene TRBJ2-6, with no clear D. Germline V gene data show CDR1 as MNHEY and CDR2 as SVGAGI. The V end was cut by 0 bases, the J end by 0 bases, with 9 bases between. This CDR3 region has 17 residues. The CDR3 reads CASSYSPFHSGANVLTF. The CDR3 region has the DNA TGTGCCAGCAGTTACTCCCCCTTTCACTCTGGGGCCAACGTCCTGACTTTC.

Sample share makes this clone large (0.1 to 1%). The chain links TRBV27 to TRBJ1-6; D is possibly TRBD1 (6 bases). From germline, CDR1 is MNHEY and CDR2 SMNVEV (reference sequence). The CDR3 has 14 residues. Trimming left V 4 bases short and J 8 bases short, with 12 bases between. CDR3 nucleotide sequence: TGTGCCAGCAGTTCACAGGGTTTCGATTCACCCCTCCACTTT. Translation gives CASSSQGFDSPLHF.

By sample fraction, this clone is medium-sized (0.01 to 0.1%). The V gene is TRBV11-3, the J gene TRBJ2-7; 7 bases are a match to TRBD2. The trim removed 1 base at V and 2 bases at J, leaving 2 bases unmatched. The germline V gene encodes CDR1 SGHNT and CDR2 YENEEA. The CDR3 is 14 residues long. The CDR3 region has the DNA TGTGCCAGCAGCTTAGGCGGGAGAACCTACGAGCAGTACTTC. Its translation is CASSLGGRTYEQYF.